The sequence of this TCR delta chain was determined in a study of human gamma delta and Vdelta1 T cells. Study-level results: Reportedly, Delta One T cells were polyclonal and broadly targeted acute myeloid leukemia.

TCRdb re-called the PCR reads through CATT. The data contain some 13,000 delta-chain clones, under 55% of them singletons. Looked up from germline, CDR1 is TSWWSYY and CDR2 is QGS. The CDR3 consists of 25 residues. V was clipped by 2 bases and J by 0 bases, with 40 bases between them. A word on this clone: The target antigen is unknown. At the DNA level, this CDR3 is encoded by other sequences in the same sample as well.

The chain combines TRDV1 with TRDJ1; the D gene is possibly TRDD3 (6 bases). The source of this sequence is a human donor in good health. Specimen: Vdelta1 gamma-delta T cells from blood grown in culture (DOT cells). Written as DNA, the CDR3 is TGTGCTCTTGGGGAAAAGGTGCTCTGTCTCACGGGAGAACTGTGGGGGGACCCGTACACCGATAAACTCATCTTT. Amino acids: CALGEKVLCLTGELWGDPYTDKLIF.